What follows are 6 T cell receptor beta chains derived from one specimen sequenced in a study of T cells after posttransplantation cyclophosphamide. TCRdb keeps only in-frame clones here, not all; method: immunoSEQ multiplex PCR. This sample yields 45,000 to 65,000 clones, of which about 86% are seen a single time; 2.8% belongs to the top ten. Sequenced input: PBMCs. These receptors were collected from a man aged 30 to 39 with a blood cancer, CMV-positive, and with a related stem cell donor.

This chain links TRBV30 with TRBJ2-7; 14 positions agree with TRBD2. Trimming removed 2 bases from V and 1 base from J; junction bases left unmatched: 19. CDR3 length equals 21 residues. CDR1 is GTSNPN, CDR2 SVGIG, per germline (reference sequence). CDR3 protein: CAWSQHRSGTSGSLWSYEQYF. CDR3 sequence (DNA): TGTGCCTGGAGTCAACACCGAAGCGGGACTAGCGGGAGTTTATGGTCCTACGAGCAGTACTTC.

This chain links TRBV27 with TRBJ2-3; 14 positions agree with TRBD2. This CDR3 contains 16 residues. With 5 bases clipped from V and 6 bases from J, the junction kept 7 bases outside the gene matches. Germline V gives CDR1 MNHEY, CDR2 SMNVEV (reference sequence). CDR3 nucleotide sequence: TGTGCCAGCAGTCTGAGACTAGCGGGAGGGCCGGATACGCAGTATTTT. It yields the protein CASSLRLAGGPDTQYF.

This sequence joins TRBV7-2 and TRBJ1-2, with TRBD1 matching over 7 bases. The CDR3 sequence is 14 residues long. V shed 3 bases, J shed 4 bases, and the junction held 5 bases outside the gene matches. Germline values: CDR1 SGHTA, CDR2 FQGNSA. The CDR3 sequence: CASSLDRKFYGYTF. CDR3 nucleotide sequence: TGTGCCAGCAGCTTGGACAGGAAATTCTATGGCTACACCTTC.

The chain carries TRBV4-1 and TRBJ1-1; D may be TRBD1 (6 bases). The CDR3 is 18 residues long. The V end lost 5 bases, the J end lost 1 base, and 23 bases lay between the germline ends. Looked up from germline, CDR1 is MGHRA and CDR2 is YSYEKL. The CDR3 is CASSDQGRRFGRNTEAFF. DNA of the CDR3: TGCGCCAGCAGCGATCAGGGGAGACGCTTTGGTAGGAACACTGAAGCTTTCTTT.

The gene calls are TRBV5-1 and TRBJ2-7; D perhaps matches TRBD2 (6 bases). Trimming pared 5 bases from V and 6 bases from J, leaving 21 bases between. The CDR3 is 15 amino acids. Germline assignment: CDR1 SGHRS and CDR2 YFSETQ. CDR3 loop: CASRAREVSMAEQYF. The CDR3 region has the DNA TGCGCCAGCAGAGCCAGGGAGGTTTCGATGGCCGAGCAGTACTTC.

This clone was found a few times. The chain employs TRBV27 and TRBJ1-1; a weak D match, TRBD1 (6 bases). Germline CDR1 and CDR2: MNHEY and SMNVEV (reference sequence). The CDR3 contains 14 residues. V lost 3 bases and J lost 5, with 13 bases in between. CDR3 protein: CASSLGGLWTEAFF. The CDR3 coding sequence is TGTGCCAGCAGTTTGGGGGGGCTTTGGACTGAAGCTTTCTTT.